This T cell receptor (beta chain) was profiled in a study of regulatory T cells in long-lasting Graves disease (dated by TCRdb to the early 2020s). Notes on the research overall: In the newly diagnosed Graves' disease group, patients had been taking antithyroid drugs for less than 3 months. The study took place in China and was registered as a clinical trial. TCR sequencing covered 13 persistent and approximately 20 newly diagnosed Graves' disease patients, around 33 samples in total. Patients with persistent Graves' disease were compared with patients with newly diagnosed Graves' disease using TCR sequencing and RNA sequencing of peripheral blood.

This sample's time point label indicates: newly diagnosed GD, antithyroid drugs for less than 3 months. RNA was extracted from PBMCs in TRIzol for both TCR sequencing and RNA sequencing. Graves' disease was diagnosed according to American Thyroid Association guidelines. Recruitment of patients was carried out at an endocrinology department in Xi'an, China. Each patient gave approximately 10 milliliters of peripheral blood, collected in an EDTA anticoagulant tube. Ficoll Paque Plus density gradient separation was used to isolate PBMCs, and no further T cell sorting was done. RNA quality was checked with an Agilent 2100 Bioanalyzer and agarose gel, and concentration with a NanoDrop 2000. Preparation of the library involved multiplex PCR. The instrument was an Illumina HiSeq 4000. iRepertoire HTBI primers and Arm-PCR amplification of CDR3 regions were used to construct TCR beta libraries. Before sequencing, the PCR products underwent gel purification. The study's processing was this. Gene usage analysis of CDR3 amino acid clonotypes relied on the roughly 60 TRBV and 14 TRBJ segments identified across samples. COPE and FqMerger were used to merge filtered high-quality paired reads into contigs. BLAST was used to align contigs to IMGT TRBV, TRBD and TRBJ reference genes, with CDR3 defined following IMGT. Any clonotype with a frequency above 0.1% was counted as a highly expanded clone. Repertoire diversity was measured by Shannon entropy, and V-J evenness by the Gini coefficient. A clonotype was considered public if more than one individual shared it. Using fastp at Q25 and MiXCR, TCRdb reprocessed the public reads and kept productive beta chains. Rows are unified per CDR3 protein, each entry keeping the most common DNA and genes. Clone size and V and J calls follow TCRdb, not the original study. The sample profile shows about 610,000 distinct CDR3 sequences; roughly 15% of them were found once. Jointly, the top ten make up more than 10% of the sample.

Study-level results and caveats: The small sample size was acknowledged by the authors as a limitation that may reduce accuracy. Because the primary lesion, thyroid tissue, could not be accessed, the study looked at peripheral blood alone. Lower TCR Shannon entropy and fewer highly expanded clones were observed in persistent Graves' disease patients than in newly diagnosed patients, which suggested clonal expansion. Only the TCR beta chain was sequenced and analyzed. Persistent disease showed preferential use of TRBV28, TRBJ1-2 and TRBJ2-5, whereas newly diagnosed disease favored TRBV20-1 and TRBJ2-1. Patients with persistent disease shared more public clonotypes (about 2,500) than newly diagnosed patients did (about 970).

This clonotype turned up a few times. Its antigen target is currently unknown. Per-nucleotide qualities are absent, and no much larger clonotype sits a single base away. CDR1 LNHDA and CDR2 SQIVND are derived from the germline V gene (reference sequence). V loses 1 base of germline sequence and J loses 3 bases, and the interval between the two ends is 21 bases. The CDR3 spans 18 residues, from the cysteine through the phenylalanine. The retained sequence is limited to the CDR3, 54 bases, with the frame set at the first base. These sequences were also reported in another study, on T cells in Graves' hyperthyroidism and ophthalmopathy. The second study also describes: A patient counted as having stable Graves' hyperthyroidism if no progression to ophthalmopathy occurred over 18 months of follow-up. Hyperthyroidism patients were aged 18 to 65 years and newly diagnosed, with disease duration of less than 2 months. Patients with uncontrolled infections, other autoimmune diseases, pregnancy or lactation were excluded. Clinical symptoms, serum thyroxine and TRAb, thyroid ultrasound, and orbital computed tomography formed the basis for the diagnoses. A first-round RT-PCR of the TCR CDR3 used the HTBI primer set with the Qiagen OneStep RT-PCR kit. Blood samples also contained most of the expanded thyroid clonotypes (frequency above 0.001), which suggests that blood repertoires may reflect thyroid immune responses. Ophthalmopathy was separated from stable hyperthyroidism by a 13 V-J signature model, with approximately 89% sensitivity and 81% to 82% specificity obtained in cross-validation and 80%/75% obtained in testing. During validation, the model predicted progression to ophthalmopathy a median of about 6.5 months ahead of onset, with almost 71% sensitivity and around 73% specificity. A discovery cohort of 95 to 100 patients, about 43 with Graves' ophthalmopathy and under 60 with stable Graves' hyperthyroidism, was used to find distinguishing TCR V-J signatures. Prospective prediction of ophthalmopathy was tested in an independent validation cohort of 18 hyperthyroidism patients and 17 patients who later progressed to ophthalmopathy. The 75 to 100 discovery patients were randomly split 7:3 into training and test sets. In several Graves' hyperthyroidism patients, the study also compared T-cell repertoires from thyroid tissue with T-cell repertoires from blood. After sampling, hyperthyroidism patients received methimazole starting at 30 mg daily, and ophthalmopathy patients received high-dose intravenous methylprednisolone. The libraries were constructed in a second round of multiplex PCR and then size-selected and purified. Paired-end sequencing of the libraries was performed with 100 bp reads on an Illumina HiSeq2000. SOAPnuke was used to process the raw data, with reads discarded if the reads contained adapters or uncalled bases, had a mean Phred below 15, or lacked an exact constant-primer or identifier match. COPE v1.2.5 was used to merge high-quality paired reads, and clonotypes were defined as unique nucleotide sequences. MiTCR v1.1 was used to align the clonotypes against IMGT TRBV, TRBD and TRBJ reference segments. The analysis included only V-J combinations with a frequency above 0.0001, which together covered 99% to 99.2% of the repertoires. A TCS score was defined as the ratio between F50 (clonal expansion) and ExV (chaos), using BLOSUM62-based TCRdist between CDR3 peptides within each V-J. Welch's t-statistics and random forest reduced 500 to 550 V-J features to under 15, which were used in a naive Bayes classifier (R e1071). Sample size was not statistically predetermined, and investigators were not blinded to group allocation. The paper describes TCR Vbeta CDR3 sequencing of 135 peripheral blood samples, made up of about 41 ophthalmopathy patients, 70 to 75 hyperthyroidism patients and 17 progressor patients.

The source of this sequence is a man between 18 and 29 years old with Graves disease. Donor details come from another sample of the same person, matched by shared clones. The sequencing here drew on peripheral blood mononuclear cells (PBMCs), taken at new diagnosis, from a patient treated with antithyroid drugs. The chain is assembled from TRBV19 and TRBJ1-1; confidence is insufficient to name the D gene. In nucleotide form, the sequence is TGTGCCAGTAGTATAGGCCCATCTCGGCGAAATCGGGACACTGAAGCTTTCTTT. Its protein reads: CASSIGPSRRNRDTEAFF.